The 4 T cell receptor beta chains presented below share a single source sample, sequenced in a study of spatial heterogeneity in lung cancer. TCRdb reprocessed the 5' RACE reads via MiXCR and lists one record per CDR3 protein. This sample carries some 16,000 distinct CDR3 sequences, 3% to 4.5% of them seen once, and the ten largest clones take around 8.9%. Time point given: sample taken at primary tumor resection. The sequencing used normal lung tissue next to the tumor, collected at surgery. The receptors were gathered from a male donor with early-stage non-small cell lung cancer.

This clonotype was recorded at least ten times. A library made for alpha chains picked up this beta chain off target, so its size means little. The gene calls are TRBV10-3 and TRBJ1-3, with D uncertain. Trimming left V 11 bases short and J 0 bases short, with 11 bases between. This CDR3 is built from 13 residues. Germline-derived CDR1 and CDR2 are ENHRY and SYGVKD. The CDR3 reads CAATQSSGNTIYF. Written as DNA, the CDR3 is TGTGCCGCGACACAGAGCTCTGGAAACACCATATATTTT.

By its share, this clonotype is medium-sized. A library prepared for alpha chains yielded this beta chain as an off-target read; its size is of little meaning. The rearrangement uses TRBV2 and TRBJ1-2; a weak D match, TRBD1 (5 bases). CDR3 length equals 13 residues. Germline loops: CDR1 SNHLY, CDR2 FYNNEI. Trimming took 4 bases from V and 4 from J, leaving 10 bases between them. The CDR3 spells CASSGGTGYGYTF. CDR3 coding DNA: TGTGCCAGCAGTGGTGGGACTGGCTATGGCTACACCTTC.

The sample holds many counts of this clonotype. Because this beta chain is a stray read in a library intended to capture alpha chains, its abundance should not be given much weight. The V call is TRBV7-3, the J call TRBJ2-1; TRBD2 matches at 10 bases. V was pared by 2 bases and J by 1 base, with 2 bases of the junction left unmatched. CDR1 SGHTA and CDR2 FQGTGA come from the germline V gene. This CDR3 is 16 amino acids long. CDR3 in DNA: TGTGCCAGCAGCTTAGCGACTAGCGGGTCCTACAATGAGCAGTTCTTC. Its protein is CASSLATSGSYNEQFF.

This clonotype occurred many times. The library was built for alpha chains, so this beta chain is an off-target read and its size means little. The rearrangement uses TRBV4-2 and TRBJ2-1, with 7 bases matching TRBD2. V gave up 0 bases and J gave up 11 bases; unmatched junction bases: 1. The CDR3 runs to 12 residues. CDR1 is LGHNA, CDR2 YNFKEQ, per germline. The CDR3 nucleotides read TGTGCCAGCAGCCAAGAAGGGACTAAGCAGTTCTTC. Protein product: CASSQEGTKQFF.